Below are 17 T cell receptor beta chains sequenced from a single sample in a study of blood T cell repertoires in COVID-19 (dated by TCRdb to the early 2020s). The library was produced with the immunoSEQ multiplex PCR assay. TCRdb mirrors the immuneACCESS table, restricted to in-frame sequences. Some clones are absent from its copies; in checked studies, under half trace to an unresolved V gene, and the reason for the others is unknown. The sample table contains roughly 80,000 clones; only one count was recorded for about 80% of them. The biggest ten clones account for over 9.5% of the sample. Sequences were obtained from peripheral blood. These receptors were taken from an elderly man with acute or convalescent COVID-19.

The table lists this clone with a count of one. The V gene is TRBV11-2, the J gene TRBJ2-3; TRBD2 might be the D (7 bases). V dropped 5 bases and J dropped 4 bases, with 19 bases sitting between them. CDR1 is SGHAT, CDR2 FQNNGV, per germline. CDR3 length: 16 residues. CDR3 sequence: CASSSGVGGLADTQYF. The CDR3 DNA reads TGTGCCAGCAGCAGCGGAGTGGGGGGGCTCGCAGATACGCAGTATTTT. The whole variable domain, remainder taken from reference TRBV11-2 and TRBJ2-3, is EAGVAQSPRYKIIEKRQSVAFWCNPISGHATLYWYQQILGQGPKLLIQFQNNGVVDDSQLPKDRFSAERLKGVDSTLKIQPAKLEDSAVYLCASSSGVGGLADTQYFGPGTRLTVL.

The rearrangement uses TRBV27 and TRBJ1-1; D unresolved. The CDR3 is 14 amino acids. Germline assignment: CDR1 MNHEY and CDR2 SMNVEV (reference sequence). Trimming left V 3 bases short and J 1 base short, with 9 bases between. CDR3 bases: TGTGCCAGCAGTTTGGGCGGGAGGAACACTGAAGCTTTCTTT. Protein: CASSLGGRNTEAFF.

This clone turned up a few times. V and J are TRBV5-4 and TRBJ2-7; D is perhaps TRBD1 (6 bases). Germline loops: CDR1 SGHNT, CDR2 YYREEE (reference sequence). CDR3 size: 14 residues. V was pared by 2 bases and J by 2 bases, with 11 bases between. CDR3 in amino acids: CASSLRTDPYEQYF. CDR3 in DNA: TGTGCCAGCAGCTTAAGGACAGATCCCTACGAGCAGTACTTC.

The chain uses TRBV27 and TRBJ1-3; D is ambiguous. The CDR3 is made up of 15 amino acids. Trimming cost V 2 bases and J 0 bases, with 8 bases left between them. Per the germline V gene, CDR1 is MNHEY and CDR2 is SMNVEV (reference sequence). For the CDR3, the DNA is TGTGCCAGCAGTTTAGGCAGAGGCTCTGGAAACACCATATATTTT. It yields the protein CASSLGRGSGNTIYF.

J is TRBJ2-1 and V is TRBV6-2 or TRBV6-3; 7 bases align to TRBD2. V lost 7 bases to trimming and J lost 8 bases; unmatched junction nucleotides: 14. Germline CDR1 is MNHEY and CDR2 is SVGEGT. The CDR3 has 15 residues. CDR3 coding DNA: TGTGCCAGCACCCCCGGGACTATCCCTCCTGATGAGCAGTTCTTC. The encoded protein is CASTPGTIPPDEQFF.

The chain links TRBV6-6 to TRBJ2-3; no clear D. Germline loops: CDR1 MNHNY, CDR2 SVGAGI (reference sequence). Trimming shortened V by 8 bases and J by 4 bases, and 7 bases separated the two germline ends. The CDR3 is 11 residues long. The CDR3 loop is CASEVADTQYF. Written as DNA, the CDR3 is TGTGCCAGCGAGGTGGCAGATACGCAGTATTTT.

The CDR3 DNA is TGTGCCAGCAGCCAAACCCCAGGGAACTACGAGCAGTACTTC. Translating gives CASSQTPGNYEQYF. J is TRBJ2-7 and V is TRBV7-9, with a weak D call TRBD1 (5 bases). Germline CDR1 SEHNR, CDR2 FQNEAQ (reference sequence). V shed 5 bases and J shed 3 bases, with 14 bases lying between them. This CDR3 region has 14 residues.

This sequence joins TRBV9 and TRBJ1-1; no reliable D call. The CDR3 consists of 14 residues. V dropped 0 bases and J dropped 8 bases, with 14 bases sitting between them. Germline loops: CDR1 SGDLS, CDR2 YYNGEE. DNA of the CDR3: TGTGCCAGCAGCGTAGTACCGGAGCCGACCGAAGCTTTCTTT. This codes for CASSVVPEPTEAFF.

This chain joins TRBV7-2 and TRBJ1-5, with D unclear. Germline values: CDR1 SGHTA, CDR2 FQGNSA. This CDR3 has 15 residues. Trimming cost V 2 bases and J 2 bases, with 10 bases left between them. The DNA for the CDR3 is TGTGCCAGCAGCTTACGGGAGGGCGGCAATCAGCCCCAGCATTTT. Translated: CASSLREGGNQPQHF.

This rearrangement joins TRBV7-2 to TRBJ1-5; D may be TRBD1 (5 bases). This CDR3 contains 15 residues. Trimming pared 0 bases from V and 4 bases from J, leaving 10 bases between. In germline, CDR1 is SGHTA, CDR2 FQGNSA. DNA of the CDR3: TGTGCCAGCAGCTTAGCCGGACACGGAAATCAGCCCCAGCATTTT. It translates to CASSLAGHGNQPQHF.

The CDR3 region has the DNA TGTGCCAGCAGACACGCCTACAGTGCCTATAGCAATCAGCCCCAGCATTTT. This codes for CASRHAYSAYSNQPQHF. The chain recombines TRBV3-1 (or the pseudogene TRBV3-2) with TRBJ1-5, with unresolved D. The CDR3 has 17 residues. CDR1 and CDR2 (germline): LGHDT, YNNKEL (reference sequence). The V end lost 6 bases, the J end lost 0 bases, and 18 bases lay between the germline ends.

This clone has just one count. The J gene is TRBJ1-4, the V gene TRBV19; 11 bases match TRBD1. CDR1 is LNHDA, CDR2 SQIVND, per germline (reference sequence). The junction had 11 bases not matched to a gene; V was cut back by 10 bases and J by 7 bases. There are 15 residues in the CDR3. In nucleotides, the CDR3 is TGTGCCACTCGGGACAGGGGGGTCGAGGGTGAAAAACTGTTTTTT. Protein product: CATRDRGVEGEKLFF.

The chain uses TRBV7-3 and TRBJ2-7, with 8 nucleotides matching TRBD2. CDR1 is SGHTA and CDR2 is FQGTGA in the germline V gene. CDR3 size: 16 residues. V lost 5 bases and J lost 3; bases outside the gene matches: 12. CDR3 nucleotides: TGTGCCAGCAGCCCCCACGGAGCGGGGGTCAACTACGAGCAGTACTTC. It codes for CASSPHGAGVNYEQYF.

The genes are TRBV5-4 and TRBJ1-4, with D perhaps TRBD1 (5 bases). V lost 1 base and J 3 bases, leaving 19 bases between the germline ends. There are 18 residues in the CDR3. CDR1 is SGHNT and CDR2 is YYREEE in the germline V gene (reference sequence). The CDR3 here is CASSLSSLSGGANEKLFF. DNA of the CDR3: TGTGCCAGCAGCTTGTCCTCTTTATCCGGGGGAGCTAATGAAAAACTGTTTTTT.

This CDR3 reads CASSRFGTTVYTGELFF. The CDR3 DNA sequence: TGTGCCAGCAGCCGATTTGGGACTACGGTTTACACCGGGGAGCTGTTTTTT. The chain combines TRBV28 with TRBJ2-2; TRBD2 matches 7 bases. This CDR3 is 17 amino acids long. Trimming at V came to 6 bases and at J to 3 bases, leaving 13 bases not matched to a gene. CDR1 MDHEN and CDR2 SYDVKM come from the germline V gene.

The chain links TRBV11-2 to TRBJ2-7; 7 bases are shared with TRBD1. Germline trimming cut 1 base from V and 6 bases from J; bases unmatched to any gene: 6. There are 14 residues in the CDR3. Germline CDR1 SGHAT, CDR2 FQNNGV. CDR3 in amino acids: CASSLGTGDVEQYF. CDR3 DNA sequence: TGTGCCAGCAGCTTAGGAACAGGGGACGTCGAGCAGTACTTC.

The chain employs TRBV7-3 and TRBJ1-6; TRBD1 might be the D (6 bases). There are 13 residues in the CDR3. Trimming cost V 1 base and J 8 bases, with 6 bases left between them. Germline-derived CDR1 and CDR2 are SGHTA and FQGTGA. CDR3 in DNA: TGTGCCAGCAGCTTAAACAGGGATTCACCCCTCCACTTT. Translated: CASSLNRDSPLHF.